This T cell receptor beta chain came from a study of blood T cell repertoires in COVID-19. Overall study context: Both acute and convalescent COVID-19 samples were obtained from the United States, Italy and Spain. PBMCs, B-cell-depleted T cells, or T cells provided the cDNA or gDNA that made up the material.

Original data processing: Nucleated cell number was recorded as an estimate derived from reference gene primer amplification. Here immunoSEQ multiplex PCR was the method, and the copy in TCRdb shows in-frame clones only, minus some. Clonal size and the V and J genes are those of that table, whereas D and trimming came from the DNA. The sample carries roughly 63,000 clones, 79% recorded once. This clonotype was sampled from a human donor in a cohort sampled during active COVID-19. Specimen: peripheral blood.

DNA for the CDR3: TGTGCCAGCTCCCCAGGGAGGTACGAGCAGTACTTC. Amino acid sequence: CASSPGRYEQYF. This chain connects TRBV5-6 to TRBJ2-7; a possible D gene is TRBD2 (6 bases). This CDR3 spans 12 amino acids. The germline V gene has CDR1 SGHDT and CDR2 YYEEEE. The ends were cut back, 7 bases at V and 4 bases at J, with 12 bases in the middle.